This T cell receptor beta chain was identified during a study of beta chain features in type 1 diabetes. Study as a whole: Patients shared similar age, gender and cell yields with healthy donors. General study findings and limits: In every one of the four CD4+ subsets, TCRB CDR3s were moderately but significantly shorter in Type 1 diabetes patients. TCRB rearrangement may or may not be influenced by HLA type; here this remained unresolved.

This clone appeared a few times. The antigen is undetermined. The isolated RNA, all of it, was reverse transcribed, so expressed TCRB transcripts were what got sequenced. Here immunoSEQ multiplex PCR was the method, and the copy in TCRdb shows in-frame clones only, minus some. The sample contains over 150,000 clones, around 8.3% of which appear only once. Germline CDR1 LNHDA, CDR2 SQIVND (reference sequence). Trimming took 5 bases from V and 4 from J; bases not matched to a gene: 4. The CDR3 runs 14 residues. The chain links TRBV19 to TRBJ2-5; the match to TRBD1 covers 10 bases. The TCR comes from a woman younger than 35 with type 1 diabetes. The sequencing sample was made of central memory CD4+ T cells from blood. The CDR3 loop is CASSFRDRGETQYF. CDR3 nucleotides: TGTGCCAGTAGTTTCCGGGACAGGGGAGAGACCCAGTACTTC.